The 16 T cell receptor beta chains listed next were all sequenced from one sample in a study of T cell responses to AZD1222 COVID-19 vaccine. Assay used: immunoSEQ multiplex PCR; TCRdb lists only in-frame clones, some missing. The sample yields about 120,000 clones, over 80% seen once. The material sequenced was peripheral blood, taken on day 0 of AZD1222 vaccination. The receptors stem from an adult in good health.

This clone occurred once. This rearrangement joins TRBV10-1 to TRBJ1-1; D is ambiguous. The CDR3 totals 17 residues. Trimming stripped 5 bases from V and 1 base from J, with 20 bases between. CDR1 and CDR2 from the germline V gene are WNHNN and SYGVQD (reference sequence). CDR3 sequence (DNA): TGCGCCAGCAGTCCCGTGCCCCCCCACGCAAGGAACACTGAAGCTTTCTTT. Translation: CASSPVPPHARNTEAFF.

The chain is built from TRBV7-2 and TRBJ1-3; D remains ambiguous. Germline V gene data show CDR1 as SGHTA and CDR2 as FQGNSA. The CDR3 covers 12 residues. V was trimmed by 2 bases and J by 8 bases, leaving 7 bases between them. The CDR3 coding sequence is TGTGCCAGCAGCTTACATACCGACACCATATATTTT. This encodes CASSLHTDTIYF.

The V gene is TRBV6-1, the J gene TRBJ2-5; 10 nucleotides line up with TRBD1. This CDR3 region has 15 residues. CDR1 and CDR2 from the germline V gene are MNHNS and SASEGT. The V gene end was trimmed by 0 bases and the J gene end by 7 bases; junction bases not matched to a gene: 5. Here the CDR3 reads CASSEAPGTGVTQYF. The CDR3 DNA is TGTGCCAGCAGTGAAGCGCCCGGGACAGGGGTGACCCAGTACTTC.

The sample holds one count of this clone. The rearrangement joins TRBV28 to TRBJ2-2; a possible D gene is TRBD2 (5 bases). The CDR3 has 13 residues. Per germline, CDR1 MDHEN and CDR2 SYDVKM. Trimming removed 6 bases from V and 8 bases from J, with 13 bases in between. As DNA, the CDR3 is TGTGCCAGCAGCAACCCTGAGGGAGGGGAGCTGTTTTTT. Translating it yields CASSNPEGGELFF.

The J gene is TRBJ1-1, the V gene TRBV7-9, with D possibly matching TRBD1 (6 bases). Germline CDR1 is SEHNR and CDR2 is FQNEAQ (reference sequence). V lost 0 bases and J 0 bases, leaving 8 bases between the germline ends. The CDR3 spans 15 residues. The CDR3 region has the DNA TGTGCCAGCAGCTTAGCACAGGGTATGAACACTGAAGCTTTCTTT. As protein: CASSLAQGMNTEAFF.

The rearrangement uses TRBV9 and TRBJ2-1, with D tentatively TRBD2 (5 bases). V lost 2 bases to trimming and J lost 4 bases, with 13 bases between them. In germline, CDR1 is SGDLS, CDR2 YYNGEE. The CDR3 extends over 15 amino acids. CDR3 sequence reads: CASSVLSELYNEQFF. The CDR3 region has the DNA TGTGCCAGCAGCGTTCTTAGCGAGCTTTACAATGAGCAGTTCTTC.

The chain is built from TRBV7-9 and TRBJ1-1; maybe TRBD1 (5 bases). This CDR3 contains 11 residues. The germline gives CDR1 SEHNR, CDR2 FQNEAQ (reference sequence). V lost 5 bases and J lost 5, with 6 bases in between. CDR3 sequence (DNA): TGTGCCAGCAGCAGACAGACTGAAGCTTTCTTT. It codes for CASSRQTEAFF. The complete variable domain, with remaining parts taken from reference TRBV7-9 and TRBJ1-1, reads DTGVSQNPRHKITKRGQNVTFRCDPISEHNRLYWYRQTLGQGPEFLTYFQNEAQLEKSRLLSDRFSAERPKGSFSTLEIQRTEQGDSAMYLCASSRQTEAFFGQGTRLTVV.

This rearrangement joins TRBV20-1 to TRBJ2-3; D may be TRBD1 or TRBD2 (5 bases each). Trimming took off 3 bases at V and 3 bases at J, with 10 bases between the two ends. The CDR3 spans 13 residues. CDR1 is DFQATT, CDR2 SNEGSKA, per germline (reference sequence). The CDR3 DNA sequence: TGCAGTGCTAGTGGGGGTCTGACAGATACGCAGTATTTT. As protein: CSASGGLTDTQYF.

CDR3 residues: CASSPRQAVAGELFF. DNA of the CDR3: TGTGCCAGCTCACCACGGCAGGCCGTCGCCGGGGAGCTGTTTTTT. The chain carries TRBV18 and TRBJ2-2; D is uncertain. Trimming removed 1 base at V and 6 bases at J, with 12 bases between. This CDR3 is built from 15 residues. From germline, CDR1 is KGHSH and CDR2 LQKENI.

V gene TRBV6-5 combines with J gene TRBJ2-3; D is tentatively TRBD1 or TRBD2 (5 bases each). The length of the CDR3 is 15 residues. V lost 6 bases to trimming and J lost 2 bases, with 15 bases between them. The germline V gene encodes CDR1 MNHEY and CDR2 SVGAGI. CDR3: CASSVGLGPTDTQYF. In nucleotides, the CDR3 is TGTGCCAGCAGCGTCGGACTGGGACCCACAGATACGCAGTATTTT.

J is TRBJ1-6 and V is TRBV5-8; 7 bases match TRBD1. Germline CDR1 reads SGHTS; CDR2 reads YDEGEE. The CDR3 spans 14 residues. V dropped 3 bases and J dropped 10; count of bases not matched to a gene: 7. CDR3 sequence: CASSWAGQSSPLHF. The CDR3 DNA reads TGTGCCAGCAGCTGGGCGGGACAGTCCTCACCCCTCCACTTT.

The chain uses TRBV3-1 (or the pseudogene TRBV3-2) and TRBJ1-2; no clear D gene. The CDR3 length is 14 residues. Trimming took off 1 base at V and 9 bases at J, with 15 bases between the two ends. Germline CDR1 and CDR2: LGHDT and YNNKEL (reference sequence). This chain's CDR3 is CASSQGPFFGSYTF. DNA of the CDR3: TGTGCCAGCAGCCAAGGGCCATTCTTTGGTAGCTACACCTTC.

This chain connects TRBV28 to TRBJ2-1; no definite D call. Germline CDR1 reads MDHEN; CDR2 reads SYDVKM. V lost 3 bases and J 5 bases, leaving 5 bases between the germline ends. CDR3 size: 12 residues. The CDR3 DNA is TGTGCCAGCAGTTTGGATGACAATGAGCAGTTCTTC. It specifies CASSLDDNEQFF.

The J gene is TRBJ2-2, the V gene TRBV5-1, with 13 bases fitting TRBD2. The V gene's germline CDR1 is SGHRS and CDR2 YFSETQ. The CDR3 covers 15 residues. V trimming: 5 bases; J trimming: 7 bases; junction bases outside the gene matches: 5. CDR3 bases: TGCGCCAGCAGACTAGCGGGGGGGCCGGTCGGGGAGCTGTTTTTT. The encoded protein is CASRLAGGPVGELFF. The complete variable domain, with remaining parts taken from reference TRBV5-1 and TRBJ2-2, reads KAGVTQTPRYLIKTRGQQVTLSCSPISGHRSVSWYQQTPGQGLQFLFEYFSETQRNKGNFPGRFSGRQFSNSRSEMNVSTLELGDSALYLCASRLAGGPVGELFFGEGSRLTVL.

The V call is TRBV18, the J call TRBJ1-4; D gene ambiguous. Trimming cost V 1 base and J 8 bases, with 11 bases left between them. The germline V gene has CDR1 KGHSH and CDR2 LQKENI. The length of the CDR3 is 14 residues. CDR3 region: CASSPRVRGEKLFF. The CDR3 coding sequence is TGTGCCAGCTCACCACGCGTACGCGGGGAAAAACTGTTTTTT.

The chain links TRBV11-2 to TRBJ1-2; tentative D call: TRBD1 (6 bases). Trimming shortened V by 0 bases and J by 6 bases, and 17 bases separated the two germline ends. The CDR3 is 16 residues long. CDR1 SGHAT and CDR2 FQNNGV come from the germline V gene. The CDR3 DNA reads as TGTGCCAGCAGCTTAGATAGAGGGGGAGCCAGACATGGCTACACCTTC. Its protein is CASSLDRGGARHGYTF.